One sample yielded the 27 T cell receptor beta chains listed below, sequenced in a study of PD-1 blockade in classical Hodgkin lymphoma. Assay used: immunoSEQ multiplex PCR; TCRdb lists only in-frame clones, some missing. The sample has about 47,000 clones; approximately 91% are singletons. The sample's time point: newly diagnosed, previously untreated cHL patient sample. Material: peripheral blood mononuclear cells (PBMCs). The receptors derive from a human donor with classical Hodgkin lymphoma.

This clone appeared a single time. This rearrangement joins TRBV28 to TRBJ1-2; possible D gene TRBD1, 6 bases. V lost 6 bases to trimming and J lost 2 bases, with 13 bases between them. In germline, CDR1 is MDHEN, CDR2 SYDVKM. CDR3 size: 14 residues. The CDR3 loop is CASRRDNGNYGYTF. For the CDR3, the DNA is TGTGCCAGCAGACGGGACAACGGCAACTATGGCTACACCTTC.

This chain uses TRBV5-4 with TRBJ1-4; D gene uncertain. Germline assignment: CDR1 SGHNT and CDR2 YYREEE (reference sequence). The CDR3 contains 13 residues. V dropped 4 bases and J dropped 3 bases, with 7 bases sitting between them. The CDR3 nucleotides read TGTGCCAGCAGCCCCGGTCCTAATGAAAAACTGTTTTTT. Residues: CASSPGPNEKLFF.

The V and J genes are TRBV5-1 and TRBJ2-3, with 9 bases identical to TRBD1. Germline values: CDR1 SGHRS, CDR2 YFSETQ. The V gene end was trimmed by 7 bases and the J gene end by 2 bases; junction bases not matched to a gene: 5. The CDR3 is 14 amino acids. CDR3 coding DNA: TGCGCCAGCGGGACAGGGTTGAACACAGATACGCAGTATTTT. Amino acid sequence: CASGTGLNTDTQYF.

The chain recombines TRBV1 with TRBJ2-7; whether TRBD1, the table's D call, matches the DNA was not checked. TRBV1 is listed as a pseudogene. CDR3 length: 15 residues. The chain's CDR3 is CTSIVNRGDSYEQYV. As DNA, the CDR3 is TGCACCAGCATAGTTAACAGGGGGGATTCCTACGAGCAGTACGTC.

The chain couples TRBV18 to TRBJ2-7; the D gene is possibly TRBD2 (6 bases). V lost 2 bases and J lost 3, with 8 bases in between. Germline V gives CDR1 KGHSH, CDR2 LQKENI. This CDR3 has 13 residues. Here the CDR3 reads CASSPTGGYEQYV. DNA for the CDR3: TGTGCCAGCTCACCAACCGGGGGCTACGAGCAGTACGTC.

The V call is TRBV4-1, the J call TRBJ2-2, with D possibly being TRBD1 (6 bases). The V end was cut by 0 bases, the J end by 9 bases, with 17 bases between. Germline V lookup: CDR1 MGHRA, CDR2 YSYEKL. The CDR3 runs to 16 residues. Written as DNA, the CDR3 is TGCGCCAGCAGCCAAGACTATCAACAGGGCGAGAGGGAGCTGTTTTTT. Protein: CASSQDYQQGERELFF.

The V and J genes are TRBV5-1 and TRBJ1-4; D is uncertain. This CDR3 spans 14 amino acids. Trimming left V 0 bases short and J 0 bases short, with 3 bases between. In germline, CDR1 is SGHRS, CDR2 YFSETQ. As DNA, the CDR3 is TGCGCCAGCAGCTTGGTTCCAACTAATGAAAAACTGTTTTTT. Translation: CASSLVPTNEKLFF.

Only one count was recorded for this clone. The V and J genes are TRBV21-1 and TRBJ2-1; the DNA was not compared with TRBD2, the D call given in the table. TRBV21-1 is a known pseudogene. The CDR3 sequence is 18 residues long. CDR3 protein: CASSKLEEAGALDNEQFF. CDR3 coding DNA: TGTGCCAGCAGCAAATTGGAAGAGGCGGGAGCGTTAGACAATGAGCAGTTCTTC.

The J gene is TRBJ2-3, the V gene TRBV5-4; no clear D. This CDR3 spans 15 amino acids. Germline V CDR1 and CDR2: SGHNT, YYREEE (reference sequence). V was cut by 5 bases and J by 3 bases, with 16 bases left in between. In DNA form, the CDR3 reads TGTGCCAGCAGTTCTACCTCCAGGCGGACAGATACGCAGTATTTT. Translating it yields CASSSTSRRTDTQYF. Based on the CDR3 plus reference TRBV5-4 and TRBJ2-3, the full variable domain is ETGVTQSPTHLIKTRGQQVTLRCSSQSGHNTVSWYQQALGQGPQFIFQYYREEENGRGNFPPRFSGLQFPNYSSELNVNALELDDSALYLCASSSTSRRTDTQYFGPGTRLTVL.

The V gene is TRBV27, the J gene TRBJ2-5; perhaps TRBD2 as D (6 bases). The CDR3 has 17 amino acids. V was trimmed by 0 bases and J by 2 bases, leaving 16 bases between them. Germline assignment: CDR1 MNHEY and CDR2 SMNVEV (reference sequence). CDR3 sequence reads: CASSLSTPAGSQETQYF. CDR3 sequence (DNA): TGTGCCAGCAGTTTATCCACCCCCGCCGGGAGTCAAGAGACCCAGTACTTC.

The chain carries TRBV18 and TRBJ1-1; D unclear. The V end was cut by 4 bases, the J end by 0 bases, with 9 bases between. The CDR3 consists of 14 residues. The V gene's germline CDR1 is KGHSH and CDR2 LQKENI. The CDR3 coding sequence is TGTGCCAGCTCACTACGGACGCTGAACACTGAAGCTTTCTTT. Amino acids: CASSLRTLNTEAFF.

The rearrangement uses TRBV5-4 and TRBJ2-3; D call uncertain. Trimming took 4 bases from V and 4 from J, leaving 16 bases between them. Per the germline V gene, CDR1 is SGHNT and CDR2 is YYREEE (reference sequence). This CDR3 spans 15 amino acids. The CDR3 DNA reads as TGTGCCAGCAGCCAGACGTCTGAGTCGGCAGATACGCAGTATTTT. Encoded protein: CASSQTSESADTQYF.

CDR3 region: CASSGLAGADTQYF. CDR3 DNA: TGTGCCAGCAGTGGACTAGCGGGAGCTGATACGCAGTATTTT. The rearrangement links TRBV2 to TRBJ2-3; 12 bases agree with TRBD2. The CDR3 has 14 residues. CDR1 is SNHLY and CDR2 is FYNNEI in the germline V gene. J lost 6 bases, V lost 4 bases, and 2 bases had no gene match.

DNA for the CDR3: TGTGCCAGCAGCACCGGACAGGGGCTGGAGGAGGGCGGGAGGAGACATGTCGAGCAGTACTTC. Translated: CASSTGQGLEEGGRRHVEQYF. This rearrangement joins TRBV21-1 to TRBJ2-7; the table's D call, TRBD1, has no DNA check behind it. TRBV21-1 is an annotated pseudogene. The CDR3 is 21 amino acids.

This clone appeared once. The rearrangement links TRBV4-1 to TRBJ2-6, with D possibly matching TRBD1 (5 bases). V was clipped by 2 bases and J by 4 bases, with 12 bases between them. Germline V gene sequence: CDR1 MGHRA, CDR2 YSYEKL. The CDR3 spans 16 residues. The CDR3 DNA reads TGCGCCAGCAGCCAACAGACAGCACCCGGGGCCAACGTCCTGACTTTC. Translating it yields CASSQQTAPGANVLTF.

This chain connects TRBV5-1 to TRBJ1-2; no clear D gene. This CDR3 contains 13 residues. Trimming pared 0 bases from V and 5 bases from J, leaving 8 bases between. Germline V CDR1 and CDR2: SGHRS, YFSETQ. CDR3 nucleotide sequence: TGCGCCAGCAGCTTGGTGGGTCGATATGGCTACACCTTC. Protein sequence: CASSLVGRYGYTF.

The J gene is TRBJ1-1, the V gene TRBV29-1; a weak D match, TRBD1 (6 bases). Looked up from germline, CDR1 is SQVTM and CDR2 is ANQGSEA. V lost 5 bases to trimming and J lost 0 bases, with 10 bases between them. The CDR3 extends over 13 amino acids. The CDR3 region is CSVRQVLNTEAFF. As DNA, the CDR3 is TGCAGCGTTCGACAGGTTTTGAACACTGAAGCTTTCTTT.

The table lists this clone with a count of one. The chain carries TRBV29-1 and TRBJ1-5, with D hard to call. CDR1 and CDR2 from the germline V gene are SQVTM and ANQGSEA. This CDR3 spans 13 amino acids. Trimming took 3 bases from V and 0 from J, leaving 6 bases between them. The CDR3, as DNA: TGCAGCGTTGAGACGGATAGCAATCAGCCCCAGCATTTT. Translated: CSVETDSNQPQHF.

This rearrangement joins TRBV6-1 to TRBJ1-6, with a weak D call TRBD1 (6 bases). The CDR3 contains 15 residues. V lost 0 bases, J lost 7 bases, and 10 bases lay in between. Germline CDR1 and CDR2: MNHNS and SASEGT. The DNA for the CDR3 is TGTGCCAGCAGTGAAGCGCCAGGGACAAATTCACCCCTCCACTTT. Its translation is CASSEAPGTNSPLHF.

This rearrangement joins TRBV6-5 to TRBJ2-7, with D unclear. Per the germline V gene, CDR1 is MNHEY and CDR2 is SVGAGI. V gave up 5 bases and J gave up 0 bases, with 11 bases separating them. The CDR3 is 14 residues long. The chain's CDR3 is CASSDSSNSYEQYF. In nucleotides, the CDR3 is TGTGCCAGCAGTGATAGCTCCAACTCCTACGAGCAGTACTTC.

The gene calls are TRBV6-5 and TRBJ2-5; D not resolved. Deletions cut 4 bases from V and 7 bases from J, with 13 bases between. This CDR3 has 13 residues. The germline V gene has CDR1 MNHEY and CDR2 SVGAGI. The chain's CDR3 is CASSSRVTGTQYF. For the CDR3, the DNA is TGTGCCAGCAGTTCTAGGGTAACCGGGACCCAGTACTTC.

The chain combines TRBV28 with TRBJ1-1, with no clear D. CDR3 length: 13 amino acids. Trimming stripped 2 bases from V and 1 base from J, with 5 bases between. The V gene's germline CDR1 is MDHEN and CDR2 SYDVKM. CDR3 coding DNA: TGTGCCAGCAGTTTAATCAGGAACACTGAAGCTTTCTTT. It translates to CASSLIRNTEAFF.

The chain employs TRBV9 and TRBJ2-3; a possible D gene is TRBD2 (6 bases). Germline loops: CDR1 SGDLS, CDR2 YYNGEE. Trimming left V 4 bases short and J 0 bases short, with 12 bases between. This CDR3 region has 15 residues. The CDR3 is CASSPRAGSTDTQYF. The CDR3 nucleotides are TGTGCCAGCAGCCCCCGCGCGGGAAGCACAGATACGCAGTATTTT.

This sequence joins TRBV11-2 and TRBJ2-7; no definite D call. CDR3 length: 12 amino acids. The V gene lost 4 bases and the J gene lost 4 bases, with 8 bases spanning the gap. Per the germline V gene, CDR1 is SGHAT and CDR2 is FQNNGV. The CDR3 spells CASSSREYEQYF. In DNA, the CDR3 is TGTGCCAGCAGCTCACGAGAGTACGAGCAGTACTTC. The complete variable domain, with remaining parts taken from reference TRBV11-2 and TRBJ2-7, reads EAGVAQSPRYKIIEKRQSVAFWCNPISGHATLYWYQQILGQGPKLLIQFQNNGVVDDSQLPKDRFSAERLKGVDSTLKIQPAKLEDSAVYLCASSSREYEQYFGPGTRLTVT.

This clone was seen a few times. The CDR3 nucleotides read TGTGCCAGTAGTATCGGACAGGATCGGCCCCAGCATTTT. Its protein is CASSIGQDRPQHF. V usage is TRBV19 and J usage is TRBJ1-5; 7 bases align to TRBD1. The CDR3 sequence is 13 residues long. V shed 3 bases and J 9 bases; nucleotides not matched to a gene: 5. CDR1 is LNHDA, CDR2 SQIVND, per germline (reference sequence).

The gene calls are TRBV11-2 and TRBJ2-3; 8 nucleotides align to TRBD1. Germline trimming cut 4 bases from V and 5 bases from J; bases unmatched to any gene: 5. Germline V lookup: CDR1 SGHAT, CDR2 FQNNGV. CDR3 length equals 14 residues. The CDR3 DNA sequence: TGTGCCAGCAGCTCCGACAGGGGAGGAGATACGCAGTATTTT. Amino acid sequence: CASSSDRGGDTQYF.

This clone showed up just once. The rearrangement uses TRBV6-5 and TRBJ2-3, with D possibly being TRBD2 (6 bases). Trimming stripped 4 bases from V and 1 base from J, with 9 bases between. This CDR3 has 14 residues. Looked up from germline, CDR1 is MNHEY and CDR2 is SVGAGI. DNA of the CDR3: TGTGCCAGCAGTTCAAGCGGGCGCACAGATACGCAGTATTTT. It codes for CASSSSGRTDTQYF.